This TCR beta chain was sequenced during a study of OX40 agonist ivuxolimab in advanced cancers. Germline values: CDR1 MDHEN, CDR2 SYDVKM. The V segment lost 9 bases and the J segment 3 bases; nucleotides outside the gene matches: 6. The CDR3 totals 13 residues. Data came from immunoSEQ multiplex PCR; TCRdb stores just in-frame clones and leaves some out. The table includes 82,000 or so clones, 85% detected once. This material consisted of CD4+ or CD8+ T cells sorted from blood, taken in a trial of the OX40 agonist ivuxolimab. This chain uses TRBV28 with TRBJ1-1, with 8 bases lining up with TRBD1. The clonotype comes from an adult with an advanced solid tumor such as melanoma, head and neck, liver or kidney cancer. DNA for the CDR3: TGTGCCAGTTCCAGGGGGCGGGACACTGAAGCTTTCTTT. Encoded protein: CASSRGRDTEAFF.